These 27 T cell receptor beta chains share one sample of origin, sequenced in a study of regulatory T cells in long-lasting Graves disease. Sequencing libraries for TCR beta were prepared with iRepertoire HTBI primers and Arm-PCR of CDR3 regions. MiXCR, applied by TCRdb to the multiplex PCR reads, yields one record per CDR3 protein. The sample shows roughly 610,000 distinct CDR3 sequences, 15% to 20% of them seen only once. This sample's time point: newly diagnosed GD, antithyroid drugs for less than 3 months. Extracted RNA from PBMCs served as the source of the TCR library. Another study also made use of these data, one on T cells in Graves' hyperthyroidism and ophthalmopathy.

Sequenced material: peripheral blood mononuclear cells (PBMCs), taken at new diagnosis, from a patient treated with antithyroid drugs. Receptors originate from a man between 18 and 29 years old with Graves disease.

A remark on this clonotype: Being one base from a much bigger clone, this may be a read error. V is TRBV28 and J is TRBJ2-7, with D unresolved. V lost 7 bases to trimming and J lost 4 bases, with 11 bases between them. The CDR3 has 12 residues. Germline V CDR1 and CDR2: MDHEN, SYDVKM. CDR3 coding DNA: TGTGCCAGCATCCCCGAGCCTTACGAGCAGTACTTC. It yields the protein CASIPEPYEQYF.

The CDR3 DNA reads as TGTGCCAGCAATTTTCTGGGGAACTCCTACGAGCAGTACTTC. This encodes CASNFLGNSYEQYF. The gene calls are TRBV25-1 and TRBJ2-7; unclear D gene. The CDR3 extends over 14 amino acids. V dropped 7 bases and J dropped 0 bases, with 13 bases sitting between them. Germline V gene data show CDR1 as MGHDK and CDR2 as SYGVNS.

This clonotype was counted ten times or more. At one end, the junction sequence differs from germline, possibly due to a read error. The gene calls are TRBV5-1 and TRBJ2-5; TRBD2 aligns across 11 bases. The CDR3 spans 15 residues. Germline assignment: CDR1 SGHRS and CDR2 YFSETQ. The CDR3 DNA follows: TGTGCCAGCAGCCCCGGGACTAGCGGCCAAGAGACCCAGTACTTC. Its translation: CASSPGTSGQETQYF.

There are many counts of this clonotype. The genes are TRBV11-2 and TRBJ2-1; tentative D call: TRBD1 (5 bases). CDR1 is SGHAT and CDR2 is FQNNGV in the germline V gene. The V and J ends lost 1 base and 3 bases respectively, with 7 bases between them. The CDR3 spans 14 residues. DNA for the CDR3: TGTGCCAGCAGCTTAGGGGGCTACTACAATGAGCAGTTCTTC. As protein: CASSLGGYYNEQFF.

This chain uses TRBV18 with TRBJ2-4; 10 bases map to TRBD1. Trimming took 6 bases from V and 15 from J; bases not matched to a gene: 5. CDR3 length: 11 amino acids. In germline, CDR1 is KGHSH, CDR2 LQKENI. In nucleotides, the CDR3 is TGTGCCAGCTCTCCCGGGACAGGGGTGTACTTC. Its translation: CASSPGTGVYF.

There are many counts of this clonotype. V gene TRBV12-3 or TRBV12-4 combines with J gene TRBJ1-1; no clear D. Trimming removed 6 bases from V and 0 bases from J, with 8 bases in between. CDR3 size: 13 residues. The CDR3 coding sequence is TGTGCCAGCAGCCGGGAAATGAACACTGAAGCTTTCTTT. It encodes CASSREMNTEAFF.

As concerns this clonotype: The junction shows a germline mismatch at one end, possibly a read error. The chain links TRBV6-2 or TRBV6-3 to TRBJ2-1, with 8 nucleotides matching TRBD1. The J call may be faulty, since TRBJ2-5 better matches the DNA end. Germline-derived CDR1 and CDR2 are MNHEY and SVGEGT. This CDR3 region has 17 residues. The CDR3 reads CANSLTGQGASWETQYF. The CDR3 coding sequence is TGTGCCAACAGTCTAACGGGGCAGGGGGCCAGTTGGGAGACCCAGTACTTC.

This clonotype was seen repeatedly, ten times or more. CDR3 DNA: TGTGCCAGCAGTTTATCAGGCCTGGGTTCCGATGGCTACACCTTC. This sequence encodes CASSLSGLGSDGYTF. V gene TRBV27 combines with J gene TRBJ1-2; D not resolved. The V gene lost 0 bases and the J gene lost 6 bases, with 14 bases spanning the gap. The germline V gene has CDR1 MNHEY and CDR2 SMNVEV (reference sequence). This CDR3 has 15 residues.

The chain carries TRBV7-9 and TRBJ2-6; the D is unclear. The CDR3 loop spans 16 amino acids. Looked up from germline, CDR1 is SEHNR and CDR2 is FQNEAQ (reference sequence). The V end was cut by 1 base, the J end by 2 bases, with 9 bases between. The CDR3 coding sequence is TGTGCCAGCAGCTTAGGCGGCGCGGCTGGGGCCAACGTCCTGACTTTC. This translates into CASSLGGAAGANVLTF.

This clonotype was observed many times. The J gene is TRBJ2-1, the V gene TRBV20-1; D is undetermined. Germline V gene sequence: CDR1 DFQATT, CDR2 SNEGSKA (reference sequence). This CDR3 contains 13 residues. Trimming removed 3 bases at V and 2 bases at J, with 8 bases between. This CDR3 reads CSASPAAYNEQFF. CDR3 bases: TGCAGTGCTAGCCCGGCTGCCTACAATGAGCAGTTCTTC.

The CDR3 nucleotides are TGTGCCAGTAAGGAACAAGACAAACACAATGAGCAGTTCTTC. Encoded protein: CASKEQDKHNEQFF. The rearrangement links TRBV19 to TRBJ2-1; D is uncertain. V was pared by 7 bases and J by 5 bases, with 15 bases between. Germline lookup yields CDR1 LNHDA and CDR2 SQIVND (reference sequence). This CDR3 has 14 residues.

The sample holds a few counts of this clonotype. The chain employs TRBV7-9 and TRBJ2-7; D gene uncertain. V shed 3 bases and J shed 4 bases, with 16 bases lying between them. Germline V lookup: CDR1 SEHNR, CDR2 FQNEAQ (reference sequence). The CDR3 spans 15 residues. The CDR3 DNA reads as TGTGCCAGCAGCTTTAGTCAAGGGCGACAATACGAGCAGTACTTC. Its translation is CASSFSQGRQYEQYF.

The chain employs TRBV30 and TRBJ2-5, with TRBD2 matching over 11 bases. Per germline, CDR1 GTSNPN and CDR2 SVGIG (reference sequence). V dropped 4 bases and J dropped 1; count of bases not matched to a gene: 5. The CDR3 has 15 residues. The CDR3 DNA reads TGTGCCTGGAAAATAGCGGGAGGGCTCCAAGAGACCCAGTACTTC. This translates into CAWKIAGGLQETQYF.

Only a few counts were recorded for this clonotype. The V call is TRBV12-3 or TRBV12-4, the J call TRBJ2-1, with TRBD2 as a possible D gene (6 bases). Trimming cost V 1 base and J 6 bases, with 13 bases left between them. The CDR3 totals 15 residues. The CDR3 bases are TGTGCCAGCAGTTTAGGGACTACGATTGGCAATGAGCAGTTCTTC. This sequence encodes CASSLGTTIGNEQFF.

The rearrangement uses TRBV9 and TRBJ1-2, with a possible D match to TRBD1 (5 bases). The CDR3 is 18 amino acids. Trimming stripped 0 bases from V and 6 bases from J, with 24 bases between. Germline V lookup: CDR1 SGDLS, CDR2 YYNGEE. CDR3 coding DNA: TGTGCCAGCAGCGTAGCCGACAACAAGCCAGGGATGGTGGATGGCTACACCTTC. Translating gives CASSVADNKPGMVDGYTF.

The chain uses TRBV12-3 or TRBV12-4 and TRBJ2-2; D is unclear. Trimming removed 3 bases at V and 3 bases at J, with 5 bases between. The CDR3 runs to 13 residues. CDR3 nucleotide sequence: TGTGCCAGCAGTTTTACTGACACCGGGGAGCTGTTTTTT. Protein sequence: CASSFTDTGELFF.

J is TRBJ2-3 and V is TRBV3-1; 10 bases align to TRBD2. The CDR3 extends over 17 amino acids. Germline-derived CDR1 and CDR2 are LGHDT and YNNKEL (reference sequence). The trim removed 3 bases at V and 5 bases at J, leaving 11 bases unmatched. This CDR3 is CASSHLTFSGRVDTQYF. As DNA, the CDR3 is TGTGCCAGCAGCCACCTCACTTTCAGCGGGAGGGTAGATACGCAGTATTTT.

With regard to this clonotype: One end of the junction varies from germline; a read error may be responsible. The chain links TRBV2 to TRBJ1-3; TRBD1 might be the D (5 bases). CDR1 and CDR2 (germline): SNHLY, FYNNEI. This CDR3 has 11 residues. Here the CDR3 reads CASGMQGPGSF. The CDR3 DNA sequence: TGTGCCAGCGGAATGCAGGGTCCCGGAAGCTTT.

This clonotype was observed a few times. The chain uses TRBV6-5 and TRBJ2-3, with D possibly matching TRBD2 (6 bases). The CDR3 extends over 15 amino acids. V shed 0 bases and J shed 5 bases, with 12 bases lying between them. Germline lookup yields CDR1 MNHEY and CDR2 SVGAGI. Written as DNA, the CDR3 is TGTGCCAGCAGTTACTCGGGCGGGATTGTAGATACGCAGTATTTT. Its protein product is CASSYSGGIVDTQYF.

This clonotype came up many times. This rearrangement joins TRBV5-1 to TRBJ2-7; TRBD2 matches 13 bases. The CDR3 spans 13 residues. The ends lost 4 bases at V and 6 bases at J; junction bases unmatched: 1. Germline loops: CDR1 SGHRS, CDR2 YFSETQ. The CDR3 DNA sequence: TGCGCCAGCAGCGGGACTAGCGGGATCGAGCAGTACTTC. Amino acids: CASSGTSGIEQYF.

This clonotype was counted a few times. V gene TRBV20-1 combines with J gene TRBJ2-3; 13 bases are shared with TRBD2. Germline V CDR1 and CDR2: DFQATT, SNEGSKA (reference sequence). The CDR3 consists of 20 residues. Trimming took 0 bases from V and 1 from J; bases not matched to a gene: 13. The CDR3 sequence: CSARDYKRTSGSFGTDTQYF. Written as DNA, the CDR3 is TGCAGTGCTAGAGATTATAAAAGGACTAGCGGGAGTTTTGGCACAGATACGCAGTATTTT.

V gene TRBV20-1 combines with J gene TRBJ1-1, with D unclear. Germline V CDR1 and CDR2: DFQATT, SNEGSKA (reference sequence). The CDR3 is 13 amino acids. Deletions cut 4 bases from V and 0 bases from J, with 9 bases between. The CDR3 DNA is TGCAGTGCTATCAGCGACATGAACACTGAAGCTTTCTTT. Amino acid sequence: CSAISDMNTEAFF.

A few counts support this clonotype. The CDR3 nucleotides are TGCAGCGTTGAAGCGACCTACAATGAGCAGTTCTTC. Translation: CSVEATYNEQFF. This rearrangement joins TRBV29-1 to TRBJ2-1; D remains unclear. This CDR3 is 12 amino acids long. V was clipped by 1 base and J by 2 bases, with 3 bases between them. Germline CDR1 is SQVTM and CDR2 is ANQGSEA.

The chain has TRBV29-1 and TRBJ1-4; 8 positions agree with TRBD1. With 8 bases clipped from V and 8 bases from J, the junction kept 4 bases outside the gene matches. Germline CDR1 is SQVTM and CDR2 is ANQGSEA. CDR3 length: 11 amino acids. The CDR3 protein is CSLWDREKLFF. CDR3 DNA: TGCAGCCTCTGGGACAGGGAAAAACTGTTTTTT.

The V and J genes are TRBV6-4 and TRBJ2-1; weak D call: TRBD2 (6 bases). This CDR3 region has 12 residues. Trimming left V 8 bases short and J 9 bases short, with 14 bases between. Germline V gene sequence: CDR1 MRHNA, CDR2 SNTAGT. CDR3 nucleotides: TGTGCCAGCGGGGGAGGTCGTCGTGAGCAGTTCTTC. Translated: CASGGGRREQFF.

This rearrangement joins TRBV30 to TRBJ2-7; no reliable D call. CDR3 length equals 13 residues. The V and J ends lost 2 bases and 6 bases respectively, with 14 bases between them. Germline CDR1 reads GTSNPN; CDR2 reads SVGIG (reference sequence). As DNA, the CDR3 is TGTGCCTGGAGTAAGGCCCATGCGGTCGAGCAGTACTTC. Its protein product is CAWSKAHAVEQYF.

J is TRBJ1-3 and V is TRBV6-1; D is uncertain. From germline, CDR1 is MNHNS and CDR2 SASEGT. The CDR3 runs to 15 residues. V was cut by 6 bases and J by 0 bases, with 12 bases left in between. CDR3 sequence reads: CASRKQLSSGNTIYF. Written as DNA, the CDR3 is TGTGCCAGCAGAAAACAGTTAAGCTCTGGAAACACCATATATTTT.